Below, 4 T cell receptor beta chains from the same sample are listed, as sequenced in a study of blood T cell repertoires in COVID-19. Produced via immunoSEQ multiplex PCR; TCRdb's table is partial and in-frame only. The sample shows more than 55,000 clones, approximately 90% of them seen only once. The specimen was peripheral blood. The receptors originated from a man at least 80 years old with acute or convalescent COVID-19.

The chain is built from TRBV2 and TRBJ2-7, with 10 bases aligning to TRBD2. The CDR3 spans 15 residues. The V gene end was trimmed by 4 bases and the J gene end by 2 bases; junction bases not matched to a gene: 5. The germline V gene has CDR1 SNHLY and CDR2 FYNNEI. The CDR3 DNA follows: TGTGCCAGCAGTGCGGACCTAGCGGGGGCCTACGAGCAGTACTTC. This sequence encodes CASSADLAGAYEQYF.

This clone was seen just once. The CDR3 nucleotides are TGTGCCAGTAGTCGAGTCGGGGGGGCCACAGATACGCAGTATTTT. Protein: CASSRVGGATDTQYF. The genes are TRBV19 and TRBJ2-3; 8 bases match TRBD2. With 5 bases clipped from V and 2 bases from J, the junction kept 6 bases outside the gene matches. The germline V gene encodes CDR1 LNHDA and CDR2 SQIVND (reference sequence). The CDR3 is made up of 15 amino acids.

The J gene is TRBJ1-4, the V gene TRBV3-1 (or the pseudogene TRBV3-2); perhaps TRBD1 as D (5 bases). The V end was cut by 5 bases, the J end by 5 bases, with 6 bases between. CDR1 is LGHDT, CDR2 YNNKEL, per germline (reference sequence). The CDR3 has 12 residues. CDR3 amino acids: CASSNRNEKLFF. CDR3 nucleotide sequence: TGTGCCAGCAGCAACAGGAATGAAAAACTGTTTTTT.

This clone was observed once. The genes are TRBV19 and TRBJ1-2, with a weak D call TRBD1 (6 bases). The CDR3 is 14 amino acids. Germline V gene sequence: CDR1 LNHDA, CDR2 SQIVND (reference sequence). V was clipped by 9 bases and J by 0 bases, with 14 bases between them. CDR3: CASEDSPPNYGYTF. The CDR3 DNA sequence: TGTGCCAGCGAGGACAGCCCCCCTAACTATGGCTACACCTTC.